This T cell receptor beta chain was observed in a study of T cell responses to AZD1222 COVID-19 vaccine. General observations from the study: Donors, mostly white British, included more females; clonal diversity was possibly underestimated.

On this clone itself: The target antigen is unknown.

Germline-derived CDR1 and CDR2 are SGHTA and FQGNSA. The CDR3 contains 13 residues. The ends were cut back, 1 base at V and 1 base at J, with 3 bases in the middle. TCRdb's copy holds only in-frame clones and misses some; the assay was immunoSEQ multiplex PCR. The table has 35,000 to 50,000 clones, around 80% seen once. This receptor was identified in an adult who received the MenACWY meningococcal vaccine as a control. The chain uses TRBV7-2 and TRBJ2-3; D not resolved. Source: peripheral blood, taken 28 days after the second dose of the MenACWY control vaccine. The CDR3 nucleotides are TGTGCCAGCAGCTTAGACCGCACAGATACGCAGTATTTT. Translating gives CASSLDRTDTQYF. The full variable domain, completed using reference TRBV7-2 and TRBJ2-3, is GAGVSQSPSNKVTEKGKDVELRCDPISGHTALYWYRQSLGQGLEFLIYFQGNSAPDKSGLPSDRFSAERTGGSVSTLTIQRTQQEDSAVYLCASSLDRTDTQYFGPGTRLTVL.